The TCR beta chain described here comes from a study of blood T cell repertoires in COVID-19. At the level of the study: T cells, B-cell-depleted T cells, or PBMCs provided the cDNA or gDNA that served as material.

The Seattle patients, enrolled during active infection, were followed longitudinally. From germline, CDR1 is DFQATT and CDR2 SNEGSKA (reference sequence). CDR3 length: 11 amino acids. Trimming stripped 4 bases from V and 6 bases from J, with 10 bases between. Clones were sequenced by immunoSEQ multiplex PCR, and TCRdb holds only the in-frame ones, with some missing. The data show tens of thousands of clones, over 75% seen once. The sequence was obtained from a man between 60 and 70 years old with COVID-19, enrolled during active disease. The chain joins TRBV20-1 to TRBJ2-7; tentatively, D is TRBD2 (5 bases). Sample: peripheral blood. Written as DNA, the CDR3 is TGCAGTGCTAACGGGAAGGCCGAGCAGTACTTC. Residues: CSANGKAEQYF.